The entry that follows covers one TCR beta chain sequence. The data belong to a study of blood T cell repertoires in COVID-19. Trimming stripped 2 bases from V and 6 bases from J, with 7 bases between. Germline CDR1 and CDR2: MDHEN and SYDVKM. CDR3 length: 12 residues. The repertoire was sequenced with immunoSEQ multiplex PCR; TCRdb's copy has only in-frame clones and lacks some. Here the sample spans around 150,000 clones, 88% being singletons. The specimen sequenced was peripheral blood. The TCR sequence derives from a man aged 55-75 years with active or convalescent COVID-19. The chain carries TRBV28 and TRBJ1-1, with no clear D. CDR3 residues: CASSLGHPEAFF. The CDR3 nucleotides read TGTGCCAGCAGTTTAGGGCATCCTGAAGCTTTCTTT.